This T cell receptor (beta chain) was found in a study of T-cell memory formation after mild COVID-19 (dated by TCRdb to the early 2020s). For the study in its entirety: Most TCR sequence clusters were specific to one of the two donors. In a couple of donors, T-cell clones that expanded and contracted after mild COVID-19 were tracked by sequencing TCRalpha and TCRbeta repertoires over time. Two young, previously healthy adult volunteers, one female and one male, were included in the cohort. The paper as a whole reports these results and caveats: SARS-CoV-2 specificity of the second-wave clones peaking on day 37 was not confirmed. The study covered only two mild cases, and larger cohorts including severe cases with pre-infection samples were considered necessary. From day 15 to 85, contracting clones showed balanced CD4/CD8 phenotypes, whereas a second wave of clones that expanded from day 15 to 37 leaned towards CD4+. Some responding clones were detected in pre-infection memory, which suggested that pre-existing cross-reactive memory T cells had joined the SARS-CoV-2 response. Contracting CD4+ clones were found mainly in CM and EM memory subsets, while CD8+ clones were enriched in EMRA.

The germline V gene encodes CDR1 SGHVS and CDR2 FNYEAQ. The CDR3 sequence holds 17 residues, the cysteine and phenylalanine included. CDR3 DNA only is kept here, 51 bases in frame from base 1. Trimming at the junction amounts to 5 bases on V and 4 bases on J, and the germline ends lie 20 bases apart. Ficoll-Paque density gradient centrifugation was used to isolate PBMCs. The sequencer listed for this sample is Illumina NovaSeq 6000. TCRalpha and TCRbeta cDNA libraries were built by 5'RACE with constant-segment primers, adding sample barcodes and unique molecular identifiers. Trizol reagent was used to extract RNA from every sample. The libraries were amplified in two PCR steps, and the second step added a second sample barcode and Illumina TruSeq adapters. Libraries were sequenced on an Illumina NovaSeq with 2 x 150 bp paired-end reads. Per the source publication's procedure: Demultiplexing of reads and collapsing into UMI-guided consensus sequences were performed with migec v1.2.7. Using mixcr v2.1.11, UMI consensuses were aligned to TRA and TRB V and J templates and then assembled into clonotypes. A clonotype was counted as expanded or contracted only when both edgeR and NoisET called the clonotype significant, with the noise models trained on biological replicates. For edgeR calls, a false discovery rate-adjusted p below 0.01 and a log2 fold-change threshold of 1 were applied. PCA with hierarchical clustering of max-normalized trajectories of the 1000 most abundant clonotypes was used as exploratory dynamics analysis. Separately sequenced CD4+ and CD8+ repertoires were used to assign a CD4 or CD8 phenotype to each responding clone. TCRdb applied fastp at Q25 and MiXCR to the public reads, then kept only in-frame beta chains. Each entry is one CDR3 protein sequence, shown with its most common DNA and genes. TCRdb's processing, not the study's, gives the V and J calls here. Recorded for this sample are fewer than 700,000 distinct CDR3 sequences; roughly 17% of them occurred a single time. The ten largest make up approximately 12% of the sample.

About this clonotype itself: Its recognized antigen is unknown. Base qualities are not recorded, but no much larger clone differs from it by a single base.

Sequences were obtained from PBMCs or a T cell subset sorted from them (not recorded which). The chain was built from TRBV7-6 and TRBJ2-2; TRBD1 is possibly the D segment (5 matching bases). The sequence derives from an adult woman who had mild COVID-19 (a few samples of this study predate the infection). The sample titles of this study are shuffled in the database, so cell type and time point are left out; the donor was told from shared clones. The CDR3 region has the sequence CASSPWQSTGFTGELFF. The DNA is as follows: TGTGCCAGCAGCCCATGGCAGAGTACAGGTTTCACCGGGGAGCTGTTTTTT. Supplemented by the reference TRBV7-6 and TRBJ2-2 proteins around the CDR3, the complete variable domain is GAGVSQSPRYKVTKRGQDVALRCDPISGHVSLYWYRQALGQGPEFLTYFNYEAQQDKSGLPNDRFSAERPEGSISTLTIQRTEQRDSAMYRCASSPWQSTGFTGELFFGEGSRLTVL.